The 24 T cell receptor beta chains in this list originate from one sample, sequenced in a study of PD-1 blockade in classical Hodgkin lymphoma. Data came from immunoSEQ multiplex PCR; TCRdb stores just in-frame clones and leaves some out. The profile covers about 40,000 clones, with about 87% appearing a single time and about 10% taken by the ten largest. Each patient's relapse followed autologous stem cell transplantation, and brentuximab vedotin exposure varied. This specimen was peripheral blood mononuclear cells (PBMCs), taken at baseline. The receptors derive from a human donor with classical Hodgkin lymphoma.

The chain couples TRBV25-1 to TRBJ2-5; the D gene is possibly TRBD2 (5 bases). Germline CDR1 reads MGHDK; CDR2 reads SYGVNS. Trimming left V 1 base short and J 5 bases short, with 14 bases between. This CDR3 has 15 amino acids. CDR3 residues: CASSELKGRRETQYF. The CDR3 bases are TGTGCCAGCAGTGAATTAAAGGGTAGGAGGGAGACCCAGTACTTC.

The rearrangement uses TRBV4-1 and TRBJ2-1; TRBD2 might be the D (5 bases). Germline CDR1 MGHRA, CDR2 YSYEKL. The V gene lost 9 bases and the J gene lost 4 bases, with 7 bases spanning the gap. The CDR3 covers 11 residues. CDR3 region: CASSGYNEQFF. The CDR3 region has the DNA TGCGCCAGTTCGGGGTACAATGAGCAGTTCTTC.

The gene calls are TRBV18 and TRBJ1-2, with D unresolved. This CDR3 contains 14 residues. Per germline, CDR1 KGHSH and CDR2 LQKENI. V was trimmed by 1 base and J by 2 bases, leaving 8 bases between them. The CDR3 DNA reads as TGTGCCAGCTCACCACTAGCACAGAACTATGGCTACACCTTC. The encoded protein is CASSPLAQNYGYTF. The full variable domain, completed using reference TRBV18 and TRBJ1-2, is NAGVMQNPRHLVRRRGQEARLRCSPMKGHSHVYWYRQLPEEGLKFMVYLQKENIIDESGMPKERFSAEFPKEGPSILRIQQVVRGDSAAYFCASSPLAQNYGYTFGSGTRLTVV.

This rearrangement joins TRBV5-8 to TRBJ2-5; possible D gene TRBD2, 7 bases. CDR1 and CDR2 from the germline V gene are SGHTS and YDEGEE. This CDR3 has 14 residues. The germline V and J ends were trimmed by 3 bases and 5 bases, with 14 bases remaining between them. The CDR3: CASSWPGRGETQYF. In DNA form, the CDR3 reads TGTGCCAGCAGCTGGCCGGGGAGGGGGGAGACCCAGTACTTC.

A few counts support this clone. This chain links TRBV7-2 with TRBJ1-3, with D hard to call. V shed 1 base and J shed 4 bases, with 11 bases lying between them. The CDR3 is 15 residues long. Germline values: CDR1 SGHTA, CDR2 FQGNSA. CDR3 DNA sequence: TGTGCCAGCAGCTTAGGAGGCCACGACGGAAACACCATATATTTT. Translation: CASSLGGHDGNTIYF.

This clone was detected a few times. V is TRBV7-3 and J is TRBJ2-6; D is ambiguous. The CDR3 is made up of 13 amino acids. The V gene's germline CDR1 is SGHTA and CDR2 FQGTGA. V shed 2 bases and J shed 4 bases, with 3 bases lying between them. CDR3 nucleotide sequence: TGTGCCAGCAGCTTATTAGGGGCCAACGTCCTGACTTTC. As protein: CASSLLGANVLTF.

The genes are TRBV6-6 and TRBJ1-4, with D maybe TRBD1 (6 bases). Trimming pared 2 bases from V and 7 bases from J, leaving 14 bases between. Germline V gene data show CDR1 as MNHNY and CDR2 as SVGAGI (reference sequence). The CDR3 has 15 amino acids. Here the CDR3 DNA reads TGTGCCAGCAGTTACGGGGGGGGCAGCCGTGAAAAACTGTTTTTT. This sequence encodes CASSYGGGSREKLFF.

The genes are TRBV2 and TRBJ2-5, with TRBD2 matching over 8 bases. The length of the CDR3 is 13 residues. Trimming cost V 4 bases and J 5 bases; bases outside gene matches: 3. Germline assignment: CDR1 SNHLY and CDR2 FYNNEI. The CDR3 protein is CASSGGGGETQYF. The CDR3, as DNA: TGTGCCAGCAGTGGGGGCGGGGGGGAGACCCAGTACTTC.

V is TRBV29-1 and J is TRBJ2-5; D is perhaps TRBD1 (6 bases). CDR3 length equals 11 residues. V was pared by 8 bases and J by 5 bases, with 12 bases between. CDR1 and CDR2 from the germline V gene are SQVTM and ANQGSEA. The CDR3 here is CSINREETQYF. CDR3 nucleotide sequence: TGCAGCATAAACAGGGAGGAGACCCAGTACTTC.

The chain combines TRBV9 with TRBJ2-2; D is undetermined. Germline V gene lookup returns CDR1 SGDLS and CDR2 YYNGEE. The CDR3 loop spans 14 amino acids. V dropped 0 bases and J dropped 3 bases, with 6 bases sitting between them. The DNA of the CDR3 is TGTGCCAGCAGCGTAGTAGTAGACACCGGGGAGCTGTTTTTT. Translated, it gives CASSVVVDTGELFF.

This sequence joins TRBV27 and TRBJ2-5, with TRBD2 matching over 11 bases. This CDR3 region has 21 residues. V lost 5 bases, J lost 1 base, and 21 bases stayed unmatched. Germline V gene data show CDR1 as MNHEY and CDR2 as SMNVEV (reference sequence). CDR3 amino acids: CASSVKGPQGIAGGAQETQYF. The CDR3 nucleotides are TGTGCCAGCAGTGTCAAAGGGCCACAGGGGATAGCGGGAGGGGCCCAAGAGACCCAGTACTTC.

This rearrangement joins TRBV23-1 to TRBJ1-5; maybe TRBD1 (6 bases). TRBV23-1 is an open reading frame, and its role is uncertain. This CDR3 region has 15 residues. Trimming cost V 0 bases and J 0 bases, with 6 bases left between them. CDR3 DNA sequence: TGCGCCAGCAGTCAATCACAGGGTAGCAATCAGCCCCAGCATTTT. Translating it yields CASSQSQGSNQPQHF.

The V and J genes are TRBV11-3 and TRBJ1-1; tentatively, D is TRBD1 (5 bases). The CDR3 has 13 residues. Looked up from germline, CDR1 is SGHNT and CDR2 is YENEEA. Trimming shortened V by 5 bases and J by 7 bases, and 14 bases separated the two germline ends. The CDR3 sequence is CASSPSGASEAFF. The CDR3 coding sequence is TGTGCCAGCAGCCCCAGTGGGGCGAGTGAAGCTTTCTTT. Using reference TRBV11-3 and TRBJ1-1 for the parts outside the CDR3, the full variable domain is EAGVVQSPRYKIIEKKQPVAFWCNPISGHNTLYWYLQNLGQGPELLIRYENEEAVDDSQLPKDRFSAERLKGVDSTLKIQPAELGDSAVYLCASSPSGASEAFFGQGTRLTVV.

This rearrangement joins TRBV19 to TRBJ1-1; 8 bases agree with TRBD1. With 7 bases clipped from V and 5 bases from J, the junction kept 15 bases outside the gene matches. The CDR3 length is 16 residues. Germline V gives CDR1 LNHDA, CDR2 SQIVND (reference sequence). This CDR3 reads CASNPGGGLTGTEAFF. In DNA form, the CDR3 reads TGTGCCAGTAACCCAGGGGGCGGGTTAACAGGGACTGAAGCTTTCTTT.

Worth noting for this clone: The junction and the germline gene differ at one end; a read error may be behind it. The V call is TRBV2, the J call TRBJ1-2; possibly TRBD1 for D (5 bases). The CDR3 has 11 amino acids. The germline V gene encodes CDR1 SNHLY and CDR2 FYNNEI. The CDR3 is CASSEVRADTF. The CDR3 DNA reads as TGTGCCAGCAGTGAGGTTAGGGCGGACACATTC.

The CDR3 sequence is CAISEFERSTDTQYF. For the CDR3, the DNA is TGTGCCATCAGTGAGTTCGAGAGAAGCACAGATACGCAGTATTTT. The chain employs TRBV10-3 and TRBJ2-3; no definite D call. The CDR3 is 15 residues long. V gave up 1 base and J gave up 0 bases, with 8 bases separating them. Germline CDR1 and CDR2: ENHRY and SYGVKD.

As DNA, the CDR3 is TGTGCCAGCAGTTTAACCTCTTGGTCGTCCCAGCATTTT. Translation: CASSLTSWSSQHF. The rearrangement joins TRBV28 to TRBJ1-5; the D is unclear. This CDR3 is built from 13 residues. V was cut by 2 bases and J by 11 bases, with 13 bases left in between. Germline V lookup: CDR1 MDHEN, CDR2 SYDVKM.

The DNA for the CDR3 is TGCGCCAGCAGCCAAGCGCTCCCTGTGGGAACCGACAATGAGCAGTTCTTC. Translation gives CASSQALPVGTDNEQFF. This chain joins TRBV4-3 and TRBJ2-1; D unresolved. V lost 1 base, J lost 5 bases, and 18 bases lay in between. The germline gives CDR1 LGHNA, CDR2 YSLEER. The CDR3 spans 17 residues.

V usage is TRBV6-6 and J usage is TRBJ2-7; no clear D. Per the germline V gene, CDR1 is MNHNY and CDR2 is SVGAGI (reference sequence). V was pared by 2 bases and J by 3 bases, with 8 bases between. There are 13 residues in the CDR3. Here the CDR3 reads CASSYVLGYEQYF. CDR3 coding DNA: TGTGCCAGCAGTTACGTTTTGGGCTACGAGCAGTACTTC.

This sequence joins TRBV19 and TRBJ1-2, with 9 bases identical to TRBD1. Per germline, CDR1 LNHDA and CDR2 SQIVND (reference sequence). The CDR3 extends over 14 amino acids. Trimming removed 6 bases from V and 5 bases from J; junction bases left unmatched: 7. The CDR3 nucleotides read TGTGCCAGTAGAGGACAGGGGCTCGGGTATGGCTACACCTTC. Its protein is CASRGQGLGYGYTF.

This chain uses TRBV4-2 with TRBJ1-6, with no clear D. V dropped 7 bases and J dropped 10 bases, with 26 bases sitting between them. This CDR3 has 17 residues. The germline V gene has CDR1 LGHNA and CDR2 YNFKEQ. CDR3 loop: CASTKRGPRGGGSPLHF. As DNA, the CDR3 is TGTGCCAGCACCAAAAGAGGGCCCCGGGGAGGCGGATCACCCCTCCACTTT.

The chain employs TRBV11-2 and TRBJ2-3, with 9 bases fitting TRBD2. The V and J ends lost 3 bases and 0 bases, in that order; junction bases with no gene match: 7. The germline V gene encodes CDR1 SGHAT and CDR2 FQNNGV. The CDR3 contains 17 residues. CDR3 DNA sequence: TGTGCCAGCAGCTTTAGCGGGAGCGCACTTAGCACAGATACGCAGTATTTT. This encodes CASSFSGSALSTDTQYF.

The CDR3: CASSGTIPGQGFYGYTF. The CDR3 nucleotides read TGCGCCAGCAGTGGAACGATCCCGGGACAGGGTTTTTATGGCTACACCTTC. V is TRBV10-1 and J is TRBJ1-2, with 9 bases lining up with TRBD1. V was pared by 4 bases and J by 5 bases, with 14 bases of the junction left unmatched. CDR1 and CDR2 from the germline V gene are WNHNN and SYGVQD (reference sequence). The CDR3 totals 17 residues.

This chain links TRBV19 with TRBJ1-5; 8 bases are shared with TRBD1. V gave up 5 bases and J gave up 9 bases; unmatched junction bases: 9. Per the germline V gene, CDR1 is LNHDA and CDR2 is SQIVND (reference sequence). The CDR3 runs to 14 residues. The CDR3 DNA reads as TGTGCCAGTAGTGTGGCAGGGGGCGGTAGGCCCCAGCATTTT. Its translation: CASSVAGGGRPQHF.